This paragraph covers one T cell receptor beta chain sequence. This clone was counted only a few times. Its antigen specificity is not known. Qualities for individual bases were not recorded, and no much larger clone is one base off. The sample is drawn from a study of metastatic and nonmetastatic thyroid tumors (dated by TCRdb to 2018 to 2020). For the study in its entirety: For patients with malignant and with benign thyroid disease, the researchers compared repertoires between peripheral blood samples and tumor or nodule tissue samples.

General study outcomes and caveats: In both blood and tumor samples, TCR beta diversity was reported to be significantly higher in malignant tumors than in benign nodules.

Before undergoing thyroid surgery, none of the patients had been given any kind of treatment. Using T-cell receptor beta sequencing, the study looked back at clinical samples from patients collected from the early 2010s to the late 2010s. V and J are truncated by 5 bases and 4 bases respectively, leaving an intervening sequence of 15 bases. The germline V gene provides CDR1 SNHLY and CDR2 FYNNEI. From the cysteine through the phenylalanine, the CDR3 covers 14 amino acids. Only the CDR3 DNA is retained, 42 bases long and in frame from the first base. Libraries were prepared through PCR. Sequencing used an Illumina HiSeq 4000. The TCR beta-chain CDR3 region of each patient was profiled by high-throughput sequencing. On the authors' methods: The researchers built a classifier to tell apart papillary thyroid cancer patients with distant metastasis, based on CDR3 differences among clinicopathological groups. Repertoire diversity was assessed with the Shannon index, and tumor-blood repertoire similarity with the Morisita-Horn index. TCRdb reworked the public reads: Q25 trimming with fastp, MiXCR clone assembly, productive beta chains retained. In this record, the V and J calls reflect TCRdb's handling and not the investigators' own analysis. This sample comprises about 35,000 clones, roughly 29% of them detected only once. Clones ranked in the top ten supply 7.8% of the sample.

Recombination joined TRBV2 with TRBJ2-7, with the D gene not confidently named. This receptor was identified in a female donor with papillary thyroid cancer or a benign thyroid nodule (not recorded which). Some clones in this sample may be carry-over from other donors' samples. The sequenced sample was blood. The CDR3 region has the sequence CASSPRSTWYEQYF. The sequenced DNA is TGTGCCAGCAGTCCAAGGTCCACCTGGTACGAGCAGTACTTC.